This T cell receptor (beta chain) was captured by sequencing in a study of blood T cell repertoires in COVID-19. Study details: Sites in the United States, Italy and Spain provided acute and convalescent COVID-19 samples. PBMCs, B-cell-depleted T cells, or T cells were the source of the cDNA or gDNA that made up the material.

The CDR3 contains 15 residues. The germline V gene has CDR1 SGHTA and CDR2 FQGNSA. Unmatched junction bases numbered 3, after V lost 5 bases and J lost 4 bases. As originally analysed: Reference gene primer amplification gave nucleated cell count estimates. The protocol was immunoSEQ multiplex PCR, while the TCRdb copy is restricted to in-frame clones and leaves out a portion. That table furnishes V, J and clone size, whereas the DNA furnished D and trimming. The data hold 200,000 or so clones, with approximately 80% observed a single time. This chain joins TRBV7-2 and TRBJ2-1; 12 bases are shared with TRBD2. This sequence originates from a human donor in a cohort sampled during active COVID-19. The sequencing input was peripheral blood. The CDR3 region has the DNA TGTGCCAGCAGCCCTAGCGGGGGGGTTTACAATGAGCAGTTCTTC. This gives the protein CASSPSGGVYNEQFF. The full variable domain, its missing parts supplied by reference TRBV7-2 and TRBJ2-1, is GAGVSQSPSNKVTEKGKDVELRCDPISGHTALYWYRQSLGQGLEFLIYFQGNSAPDKSGLPSDRFSAERTGGSVSTLTIQRTQQEDSAVYLCASSPSGGVYNEQFFGPGTRLTVL.